These 12 T cell receptor beta chains were all obtained from the same sample, sequenced in a study of CD8 T cells in ankylosing spondylitis. These receptors have no known antigen. Study-level findings and limits: Blood from ankylosing spondylitis patients appeared to carry a characteristic eight-variant TCR beta motif.

Using its own MiXCR run on the 5' RACE reads, TCRdb lists one record per CDR3 protein. The sample consists of 670,000 or so distinct CDR3 sequences, under 20% of them appearing once. Sequenced material: blood, either unsorted or a sorted T cell fraction (not recorded which). Source of these receptors: a male donor with ankylosing spondylitis.

This chain connects TRBV20-1 to TRBJ2-7, with TRBD2 identical over 9 bases. This CDR3 spans 14 amino acids. Germline trimming cut 1 base from V and 2 bases from J; bases unmatched to any gene: 3. Germline assignment: CDR1 DFQATT and CDR2 SNEGSKA (reference sequence). CDR3: CSARARGGAYEQYF. In DNA form, the CDR3 reads TGCAGTGCTAGAGCACGCGGGGGGGCCTACGAGCAGTACTTC.

In this sample, this clonotype turned up many times. The rearrangement links TRBV7-8 to TRBJ2-1; D remains ambiguous. This CDR3 is 13 amino acids long. The germline V gene encodes CDR1 SGHVS and CDR2 FQNEAQ. With 1 base removed from V and 16 bases from J, the gap between germline ends came to 17 bases. The CDR3 loop is CASSLGEALVLFF. In DNA, the CDR3 is TGTGCCAGCAGCTTAGGCGAGGCCCTCGTGTTATTCTTC.

This clonotype was counted many times. J is TRBJ2-2 and V is TRBV12-3 or TRBV12-4, with a weak D call TRBD2 (6 bases). Trimming took off 5 bases at V and 1 base at J, with 8 bases between the two ends. The CDR3 consists of 14 residues. CDR3 DNA sequence: TGTGCCAGCAGTCCGCGGGGGAACACCGGGGAGCTGTTTTTT. It encodes CASSPRGNTGELFF.

V usage is TRBV20-1 and J usage is TRBJ2-5, with D possibly called TRBD1 or TRBD2 (5 bases each). Trimming removed 0 bases at V and 4 bases at J, with 12 bases between. The CDR3 runs 14 residues. Germline lookup yields CDR1 DFQATT and CDR2 SNEGSKA (reference sequence). CDR3 residues: CSARDEQRGETQYF. Here the CDR3 DNA reads TGCAGTGCTAGAGATGAACAGAGGGGAGAGACCCAGTACTTC.

The chain has TRBV29-1 and TRBJ2-7; 9 bases are shared with TRBD1. Per the germline V gene, CDR1 is SQVTM and CDR2 is ANQGSEA. The CDR3 length is 15 residues. V gave up 6 bases and J gave up 2 bases; unmatched junction bases: 11. The CDR3 region has the DNA TGCAGCGTCATGGGGGACAGGGCGGTACCCTACGAGCAGTACTTC. It codes for CSVMGDRAVPYEQYF.

A few counts support this clonotype. The V and J genes are TRBV7-9 and TRBJ2-1, with 8 bases matching TRBD2. Germline-derived CDR1 and CDR2 are SEHNR and FQNEAQ (reference sequence). The CDR3 sequence is 16 residues long. V shed 1 base, J shed 5 bases, and the junction held 7 bases outside the gene matches. In nucleotides, the CDR3 is TGTGCCAGCAGCTTAGAACGGGGGGGCCCCCACAATGAGCAGTTCTTC. It codes for CASSLERGGPHNEQFF.

V gene TRBV29-1 combines with J gene TRBJ1-3; possible D gene TRBD1, 5 bases. Germline V gene data show CDR1 as SQVTM and CDR2 as ANQGSEA. Trimming removed 7 bases from V and 0 bases from J, with 10 bases in between. The CDR3 totals 13 residues. The CDR3 DNA is TGCAGCGCTGACGGGGGCTCTGGAAACACCATATATTTT. Its translation: CSADGGSGNTIYF.

V is TRBV9 and J is TRBJ1-4; 8 nucleotides match TRBD1. Germline V gene lookup returns CDR1 SGDLS and CDR2 YYNGEE. The CDR3 covers 14 residues. The V segment lost 10 bases and the J segment 4 bases; nucleotides outside the gene matches: 9. The CDR3 region is CAGEAGQVNEKLFF. CDR3 DNA sequence: TGTGCCGGGGAGGCGGGACAGGTTAATGAAAAACTGTTTTTT.

This sequence joins TRBV7-2 and TRBJ2-5, with TRBD2 matching 9 bases. The CDR3 has 15 residues. Germline assignment: CDR1 SGHTA and CDR2 FQGNSA. V gave up 6 bases and J gave up 1 base; unmatched junction bases: 6. The CDR3 DNA sequence: TGTGCCAGCAGTTGGAGCGGGGGGTTCCAAGAGACCCAGTACTTC. It is translated as CASSWSGGFQETQYF.

The chain combines TRBV27 with TRBJ1-1; 7 positions match TRBD1. CDR1 and CDR2 (germline): MNHEY, SMNVEV (reference sequence). After removal of 3 bases from V and 4 bases from J, the junction contained 8 bases not matched to a gene. This CDR3 has 15 amino acids. CDR3 residues: CASSLATGVSTEAFF. In DNA form, the CDR3 reads TGTGCCAGCAGTTTGGCAACAGGGGTAAGCACTGAAGCTTTCTTT.

V gene TRBV28 combines with J gene TRBJ2-7; TRBD1 might be the D (6 bases). CDR1 and CDR2 from the germline V gene are MDHEN and SYDVKM. V was trimmed by 6 bases and J by 6 bases, leaving 15 bases between them. The CDR3 extends over 13 amino acids. The CDR3 coding sequence is TGTGCCAGCAGACCCCAGGGGATCGCCGAGCAGTACTTC. It codes for CASRPQGIAEQYF.

The chain couples TRBV9 to TRBJ2-1; D call uncertain. This CDR3 spans 14 amino acids. V was clipped by 3 bases and J by 0 bases, with 7 bases between them. Germline V lookup: CDR1 SGDLS, CDR2 YYNGEE. The CDR3 nucleotides read TGTGCCAGCAGCGGCCCGAGCTCCTACAATGAGCAGTTCTTC. Protein sequence: CASSGPSSYNEQFF.